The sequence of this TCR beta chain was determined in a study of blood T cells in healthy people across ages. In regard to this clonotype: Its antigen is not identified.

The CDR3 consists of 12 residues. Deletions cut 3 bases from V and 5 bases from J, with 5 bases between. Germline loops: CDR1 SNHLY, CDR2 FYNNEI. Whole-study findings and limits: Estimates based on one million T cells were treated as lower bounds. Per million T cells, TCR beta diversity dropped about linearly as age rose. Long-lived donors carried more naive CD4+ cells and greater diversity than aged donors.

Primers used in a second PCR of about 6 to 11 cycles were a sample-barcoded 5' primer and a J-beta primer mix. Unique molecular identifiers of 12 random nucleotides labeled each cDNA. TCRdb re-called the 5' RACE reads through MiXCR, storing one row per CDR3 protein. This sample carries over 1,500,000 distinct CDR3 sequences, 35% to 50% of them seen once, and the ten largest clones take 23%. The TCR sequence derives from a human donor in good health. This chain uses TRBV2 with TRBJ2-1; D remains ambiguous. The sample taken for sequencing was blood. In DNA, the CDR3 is TGTGCCAGCAGTGACACGAACAATGAGCAGTTCTTC. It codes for CASSDTNNEQFF.